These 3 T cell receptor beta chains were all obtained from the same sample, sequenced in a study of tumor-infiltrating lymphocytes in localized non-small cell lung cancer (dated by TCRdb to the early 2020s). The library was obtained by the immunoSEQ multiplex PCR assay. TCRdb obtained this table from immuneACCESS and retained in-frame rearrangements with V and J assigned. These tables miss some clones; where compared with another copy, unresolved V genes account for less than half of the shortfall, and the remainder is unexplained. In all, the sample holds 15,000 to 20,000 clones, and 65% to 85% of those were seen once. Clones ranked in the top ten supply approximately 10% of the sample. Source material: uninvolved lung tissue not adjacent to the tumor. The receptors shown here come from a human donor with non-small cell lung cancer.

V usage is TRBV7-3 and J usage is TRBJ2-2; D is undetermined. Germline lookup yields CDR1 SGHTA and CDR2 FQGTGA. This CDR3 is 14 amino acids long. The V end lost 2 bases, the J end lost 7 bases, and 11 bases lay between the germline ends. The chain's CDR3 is CASSLGAMIGELFF. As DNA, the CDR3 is TGTGCCAGCAGCTTAGGAGCAATGATCGGGGAGCTGTTTTTT.

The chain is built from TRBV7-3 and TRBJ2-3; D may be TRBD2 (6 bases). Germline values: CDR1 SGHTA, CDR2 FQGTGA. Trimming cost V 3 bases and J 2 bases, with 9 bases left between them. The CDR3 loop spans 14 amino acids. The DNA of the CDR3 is TGTGCCAGCAGCTTTGGAGGGGACACAGATACGCAGTATTTT. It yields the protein CASSFGGDTDTQYF.

CDR3 in DNA: TGTGCCAGCAGCTTGGACAGTCGGGCCGGGGAGCTGTTTTTT. It encodes CASSLDSRAGELFF. V gene TRBV5-4 combines with J gene TRBJ2-2; D ambiguous. The CDR3 length is 14 residues. Looked up from germline, CDR1 is SGHNT and CDR2 is YYREEE (reference sequence). V gave up 0 bases and J gave up 6 bases, with 9 bases separating them.